The 22 T cell receptor beta chains presented below share a single source sample, sequenced in a study of blood T cell repertoires in COVID-19. Here immunoSEQ multiplex PCR was the method, and the copy in TCRdb shows in-frame clones only, minus some. The sample lists about 160,000 clones, about 85% seen once, with about 6.9% in the top ten. The sequenced sample was peripheral blood. These receptors came from a man older than 75 with COVID-19, enrolled during active disease.

This sequence joins TRBV12-3 or TRBV12-4 and TRBJ2-7; possibly TRBD2 for D (5 bases). Trimming removed 7 bases at V and 0 bases at J, with 10 bases between. The length of the CDR3 is 13 residues. The CDR3 loop reads CASKRATSYEQYF. The CDR3 DNA is TGTGCCAGCAAGAGGGCAACCTCCTACGAGCAGTACTTC.

The chain uses TRBV5-4 and TRBJ2-2, with a weak D call TRBD1 (6 bases). The CDR3 is 13 residues long. V was pared by 5 bases and J by 7 bases, with 12 bases between. Germline CDR1 reads SGHNT; CDR2 reads YYREEE (reference sequence). Here the CDR3 reads CASRKQGGGELFF. The CDR3 bases are TGTGCCAGCAGAAAACAGGGCGGCGGGGAGCTGTTTTTT.

This chain links TRBV28 with TRBJ2-3, with 9 bases matching TRBD2. The V and J ends lost 2 bases and 10 bases, in that order; junction bases with no gene match: 4. The CDR3 contains 13 residues. Germline V gives CDR1 MDHEN, CDR2 SYDVKM. CDR3 loop: CASSLPLAGSQYF. In DNA, the CDR3 is TGTGCCAGCAGTTTACCTCTAGCGGGGTCGCAGTATTTT.

The gene calls are TRBV16 and TRBJ1-1; 7 bases match TRBD1. This CDR3 comprises 14 residues. J was trimmed by 3 bases and V by 5 bases; bases with no gene match: 6. Germline loops: CDR1 KGHSY, CDR2 FQNENV. For the CDR3, the DNA is TGTGCCAGCAGCTTACAGGGGAAGGACACTGAAGCTTTCTTT. Residues: CASSLQGKDTEAFF.

This chain connects TRBV24-1 to TRBJ2-3; 16 positions match TRBD2. V shed 4 bases and J 7 bases; nucleotides not matched to a gene: 7. The CDR3 sequence is 17 residues long. CDR1 is KGHDR and CDR2 is SFDVKD in the germline V gene. The CDR3 sequence: CATSDPGTSGGVYTQYF. The CDR3 DNA follows: TGTGCCACCAGTGACCCCGGGACTAGCGGGGGGGTGTATACGCAGTATTTT.

The chain is built from TRBV6-6 and TRBJ1-4; a weak D match, TRBD1 (5 bases). Germline-derived CDR1 and CDR2 are MNHNY and SVGAGI (reference sequence). This CDR3 spans 16 amino acids. Trimming took off 6 bases at V and 3 bases at J, with 17 bases between the two ends. The CDR3 is CASRMRKGRANEKLFF. CDR3 nucleotide sequence: TGTGCCAGCAGGATGAGGAAGGGCAGGGCTAATGAAAAACTGTTTTTT.

This chain links TRBV19 with TRBJ1-2; possible D gene TRBD1, 6 bases. This CDR3 contains 14 residues. CDR1 and CDR2 (germline): LNHDA, SQIVND (reference sequence). V dropped 4 bases and J dropped 8 bases, with 17 bases sitting between them. The CDR3 protein is CASSTGHGRLGYTF. The CDR3 DNA reads TGTGCCAGTAGTACGGGACACGGAAGGCTCGGCTACACCTTC.

The rearrangement links TRBV9 to TRBJ2-2; 10 positions match TRBD2. Looked up from germline, CDR1 is SGDLS and CDR2 is YYNGEE. The V and J ends lost 0 bases and 7 bases, in that order; junction bases with no gene match: 6. The CDR3 contains 16 residues. The CDR3 reads CASSVAAGGPVGELFF. The CDR3, as DNA: TGTGCCAGCAGCGTAGCAGCGGGGGGGCCGGTCGGGGAGCTGTTTTTT.

The V call is TRBV27, the J call TRBJ2-5; 7 positions agree with TRBD2. Germline CDR1 MNHEY, CDR2 SMNVEV (reference sequence). V lost 2 bases, J lost 1 base, and 13 bases stayed unmatched. The length of the CDR3 is 18 residues. CDR3 bases: TGTGCCAGCAGTTTAATCCCCTCTAGCGGCACCTCCCAAGAGACCCAGTACTTC. It yields the protein CASSLIPSSGTSQETQYF.

V and J are TRBV20-1 and TRBJ1-1; no reliable D call. In germline, CDR1 is DFQATT, CDR2 SNEGSKA (reference sequence). CDR3 length: 11 amino acids. Trimming removed 3 bases at V and 7 bases at J, with 9 bases between. The CDR3 is CSASPSGEAFF. The CDR3 nucleotides are TGCAGTGCTAGTCCTTCGGGTGAAGCTTTCTTT.

The chain employs TRBV7-2 and TRBJ1-2, with D perhaps matching TRBD1 (5 bases). Germline CDR1 is SGHTA and CDR2 is FQGNSA. V was pared by 5 bases and J by 2 bases, with 9 bases between. The CDR3 spans 13 residues. The CDR3 DNA follows: TGTGCCAGCAGCCAAAGACAGAACTATGGCTACACCTTC. It translates to CASSQRQNYGYTF.

The rearrangement uses TRBV24-1 and TRBJ2-5; 12 bases match TRBD1. V trimming: 2 bases; J trimming: 5 bases; junction bases outside the gene matches: 5. CDR3 length equals 16 residues. Per the germline V gene, CDR1 is KGHDR and CDR2 is SFDVKD. The CDR3 nucleotides are TGTGCCACCAGTGATTGGGGGACAGGGGGCAGTGAGACCCAGTACTTC. This sequence encodes CATSDWGTGGSETQYF.

J is TRBJ1-4 and V is TRBV2; no definite D call. Germline values: CDR1 SNHLY, CDR2 FYNNEI. This CDR3 is 14 amino acids long. V lost 3 bases and J 4 bases, leaving 9 bases between the germline ends. CDR3 in DNA: TGTGCCAGCAGTGATTCGGGAATTAATGAAAAACTGTTTTTT. This translates into CASSDSGINEKLFF.

The chain uses TRBV5-1 and TRBJ2-3; TRBD2 aligns across 8 bases. J lost 4 bases, V lost 3 bases, and 10 bases had no gene match. The CDR3 sequence is 16 residues long. In germline, CDR1 is SGHRS, CDR2 YFSETQ. Written as DNA, the CDR3 is TGCGCCAGCAGCTCCGGACTAGCCGCTCCGGCAGATACGCAGTATTTT. It encodes CASSSGLAAPADTQYF.

The rearrangement links TRBV3-1 (or the pseudogene TRBV3-2) to TRBJ2-3; D remains ambiguous. Trimming took off 5 bases at V and 1 base at J, with 13 bases between the two ends. This CDR3 region has 15 residues. Germline CDR1 LGHDT, CDR2 YNNKEL (reference sequence). CDR3 region: CASSSSRPRTDTQYF. The CDR3 DNA sequence: TGTGCCAGCAGCTCTTCTAGGCCCCGCACAGATACGCAGTATTTT.

This clone was detected only once. The V call is TRBV13, the J call TRBJ1-3; no definite D call. The CDR3 spans 17 residues. Trimming removed 2 bases at V and 1 base at J, with 15 bases between. Per germline, CDR1 PRHDT and CDR2 FYEKMQ (reference sequence). DNA of the CDR3: TGTGCCAGCAGCTTAAGGTTCCTGGAAGCGTCTGGAAACACCATATATTTT. Protein: CASSLRFLEASGNTIYF. Full variable domain (rest looked up from reference TRBV13 and TRBJ1-3): AAGVIQSPRHLIKEKRETATLKCYPIPRHDTVYWYQQGPGQDPQFLISFYEKMQSDKGSIPDRFSAQQFSDYHSELNMSSLELGDSALYFCASSLRFLEASGNTIYFGEGSWLTVV.

The chain links TRBV7-2 to TRBJ1-2; tentative D call: TRBD1 (5 bases). Germline CDR1 reads SGHTA; CDR2 reads FQGNSA. The CDR3 extends over 13 amino acids. The V gene lost 4 bases and the J gene lost 8 bases, with 14 bases spanning the gap. The CDR3 is CASSSSRARGYTF. The DNA for the CDR3 is TGTGCCAGCAGCTCCTCCAGGGCGCGCGGCTACACCTTC.

This clone showed up just once. This chain uses TRBV7-2 with TRBJ2-7, with TRBD1 identical over 8 bases. The length of the CDR3 is 15 residues. Trimming at V came to 2 bases and at J to 3 bases, leaving 6 bases not matched to a gene. Germline V CDR1 and CDR2: SGHTA, FQGNSA. In DNA form, the CDR3 reads TGTGCCAGCAGCTTAACCGGACAGGGTGGCTACGAGCAGTACTTC. Encoded protein: CASSLTGQGGYEQYF. Looking up the rest from reference TRBV7-2 and TRBJ2-7 gives the full variable domain: GAGVSQSPSNKVTEKGKDVELRCDPISGHTALYWYRQSLGQGLEFLIYFQGNSAPDKSGLPSDRFSAERTGGSVSTLTIQRTQQEDSAVYLCASSLTGQGGYEQYFGPGTRLTVT.

In nucleotides, the CDR3 is TGTGCCAGCAGCTTACCCGGGACTAACGGGGGAGGCACCGGGGAGCTGTTTTTT. Encoded protein: CASSLPGTNGGGTGELFF. The rearrangement joins TRBV13 to TRBJ2-2; TRBD2 matches 7 bases. CDR1 is PRHDT and CDR2 is FYEKMQ in the germline V gene (reference sequence). Germline trimming cut 2 bases from V and 4 bases from J; bases unmatched to any gene: 13. There are 18 residues in the CDR3.

The V call is TRBV6-5, the J call TRBJ1-2; 10 nucleotides line up with TRBD1. The CDR3 runs 16 residues. V lost 0 bases and J lost 6; bases outside the gene matches: 7. Germline assignment: CDR1 MNHEY and CDR2 SVGAGI. DNA of the CDR3: TGTGCCAGCAGTTACTCGCGGACAGGGGGTAGCAATGGCTACACCTTC. It encodes CASSYSRTGGSNGYTF.

V gene TRBV19 combines with J gene TRBJ1-5, with TRBD1 matching over 11 bases. The CDR3 is 16 residues long. Germline V gives CDR1 LNHDA, CDR2 SQIVND (reference sequence). Trimming took 5 bases from V and 4 from J; bases not matched to a gene: 7. DNA of the CDR3: TGTGCCAGTAGTCCTCGGGACAGGGGGGAAAATCAGCCCCAGCATTTT. The encoded protein is CASSPRDRGENQPQHF.

The CDR3 is CASSPATGGGNTIYF. CDR3 DNA sequence: TGTGCCAGCAGTCCGGCTACAGGGGGTGGAAACACCATATATTTT. This rearrangement joins TRBV28 to TRBJ1-3, with 8 positions matching TRBD1. This CDR3 is 15 amino acids long. J was trimmed by 3 bases and V by 5 bases; bases with no gene match: 6. The V gene's germline CDR1 is MDHEN and CDR2 SYDVKM. Combining the CDR3 with reference TRBV28 and TRBJ1-3 gives the whole variable domain DVKVTQSSRYLVKRTGEKVFLECVQDMDHENMFWYRQDPGLGLRLIYFSYDVKMKEKGDIPEGYSVSREKKERFSLILESASTNQTSMYLCASSPATGGGNTIYFGEGSWLTVV.